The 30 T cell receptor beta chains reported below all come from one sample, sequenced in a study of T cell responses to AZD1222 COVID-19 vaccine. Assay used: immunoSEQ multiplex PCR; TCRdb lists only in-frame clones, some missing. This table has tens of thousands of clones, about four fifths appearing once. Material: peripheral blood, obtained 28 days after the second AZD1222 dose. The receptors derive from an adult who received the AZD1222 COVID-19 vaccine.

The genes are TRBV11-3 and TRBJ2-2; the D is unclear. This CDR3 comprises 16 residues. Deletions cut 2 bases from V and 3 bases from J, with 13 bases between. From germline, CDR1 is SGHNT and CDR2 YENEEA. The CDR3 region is CASSLTLGTYTGELFF. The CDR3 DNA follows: TGTGCCAGCAGCTTAACCCTAGGTACTTACACCGGGGAGCTGTTTTTT.

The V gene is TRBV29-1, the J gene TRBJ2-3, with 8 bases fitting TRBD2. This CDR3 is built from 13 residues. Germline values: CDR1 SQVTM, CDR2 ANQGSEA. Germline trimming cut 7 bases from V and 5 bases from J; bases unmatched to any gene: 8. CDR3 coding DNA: TGCAGCGCCCCAGCGGGAGTAGGAGATACGCAGTATTTT. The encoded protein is CSAPAGVGDTQYF.

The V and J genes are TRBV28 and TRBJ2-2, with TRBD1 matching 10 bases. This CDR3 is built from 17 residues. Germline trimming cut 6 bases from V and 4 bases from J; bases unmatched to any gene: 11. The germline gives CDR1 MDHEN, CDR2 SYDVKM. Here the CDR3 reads CASRPTGTGAGTGELFF. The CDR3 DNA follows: TGTGCCAGCAGACCCACCGGGACAGGGGCGGGCACCGGGGAGCTGTTTTTT.

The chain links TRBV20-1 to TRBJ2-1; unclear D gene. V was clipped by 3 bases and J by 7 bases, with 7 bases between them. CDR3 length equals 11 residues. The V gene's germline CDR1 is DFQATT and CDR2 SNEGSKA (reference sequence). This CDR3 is CSASLWNEQFF. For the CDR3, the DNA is TGCAGTGCTAGTCTGTGGAATGAGCAGTTCTTC.

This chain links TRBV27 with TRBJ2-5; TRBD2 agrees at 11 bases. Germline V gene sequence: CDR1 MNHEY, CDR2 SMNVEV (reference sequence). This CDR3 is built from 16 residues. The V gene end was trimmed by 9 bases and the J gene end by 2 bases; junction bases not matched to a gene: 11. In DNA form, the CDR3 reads TGTGCCAGTGCGATGGGACTAGCGGTATCACAAGAGACCCAGTACTTC. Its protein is CASAMGLAVSQETQYF.

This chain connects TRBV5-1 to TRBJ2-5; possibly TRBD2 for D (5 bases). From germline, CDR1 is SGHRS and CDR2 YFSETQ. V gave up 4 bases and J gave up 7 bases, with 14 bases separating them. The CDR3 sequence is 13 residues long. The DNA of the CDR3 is TGCGCCAGCAGCCCCGTTCTAGGAGGGACCCAGTACTTC. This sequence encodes CASSPVLGGTQYF.

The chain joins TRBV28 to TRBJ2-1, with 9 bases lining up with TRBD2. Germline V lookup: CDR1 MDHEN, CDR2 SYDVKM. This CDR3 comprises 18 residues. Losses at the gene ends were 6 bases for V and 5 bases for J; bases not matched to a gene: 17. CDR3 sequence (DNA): TGTGCCAGCAGGCCTCTTAGCGGGAGACGGGTGGGACACAATGAGCAGTTCTTC. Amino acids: CASRPLSGRRVGHNEQFF. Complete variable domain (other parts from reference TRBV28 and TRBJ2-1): DVKVTQSSRYLVKRTGEKVFLECVQDMDHENMFWYRQDPGLGLRLIYFSYDVKMKEKGDIPEGYSVSREKKERFSLILESASTNQTSMYLCASRPLSGRRVGHNEQFFGPGTRLTVL.

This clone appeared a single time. The CDR3 loop reads CSAPASADTQYF. CDR3 nucleotide sequence: TGCAGCGCCCCCGCTTCAGCAGATACGCAGTATTTT. The chain joins TRBV29-1 to TRBJ2-3; D is undetermined. CDR1 and CDR2 from the germline V gene are SQVTM and ANQGSEA. This CDR3 spans 12 amino acids. Trimming left V 7 bases short and J 4 bases short, with 12 bases between.

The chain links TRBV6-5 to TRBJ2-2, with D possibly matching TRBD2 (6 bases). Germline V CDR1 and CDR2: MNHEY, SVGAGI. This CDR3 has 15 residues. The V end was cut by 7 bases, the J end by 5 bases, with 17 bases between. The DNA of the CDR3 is TGTGCCAGCAAACAACCGGGACTTGATACCGGGGAGCTGTTTTTT. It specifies CASKQPGLDTGELFF.

The CDR3: CASSLAGTPYSNQPQHF. Written as DNA, the CDR3 is TGTGCCAGCAGCTTAGCCGGGACACCTTATAGCAATCAGCCCCAGCATTTT. The chain joins TRBV7-2 to TRBJ1-5; D is perhaps TRBD1 (6 bases). V was cut by 0 bases and J by 0 bases, with 12 bases left in between. The germline CDR1 and CDR2 sequences are SGHTA and FQGNSA. The CDR3 has 17 amino acids.

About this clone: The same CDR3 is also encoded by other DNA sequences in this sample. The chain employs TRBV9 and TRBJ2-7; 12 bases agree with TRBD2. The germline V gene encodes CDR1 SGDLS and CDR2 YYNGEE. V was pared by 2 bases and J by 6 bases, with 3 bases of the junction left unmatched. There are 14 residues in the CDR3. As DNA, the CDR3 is TGTGCCAGCAGCGTGGGGACTAGCGGGTTCGAGCAGTACTTC. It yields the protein CASSVGTSGFEQYF.

The CDR3 bases are TGTGCCAGCTCACCACCGGGACCGAGGAATGAAAAACTGTTTTTT. Protein product: CASSPPGPRNEKLFF. The chain combines TRBV18 with TRBJ1-4, with D tentatively TRBD1 (5 bases). The germline V and J ends were trimmed by 0 bases and 5 bases, with 10 bases remaining between them. Germline-derived CDR1 and CDR2 are KGHSH and LQKENI. The CDR3 has 15 amino acids.

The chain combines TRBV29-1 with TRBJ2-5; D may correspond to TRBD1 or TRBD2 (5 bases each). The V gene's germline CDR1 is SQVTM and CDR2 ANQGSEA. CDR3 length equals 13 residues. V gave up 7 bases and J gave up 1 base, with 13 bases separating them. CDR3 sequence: CSASGTAQETQYF. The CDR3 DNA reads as TGCAGCGCTTCCGGGACGGCCCAAGAGACCCAGTACTTC.

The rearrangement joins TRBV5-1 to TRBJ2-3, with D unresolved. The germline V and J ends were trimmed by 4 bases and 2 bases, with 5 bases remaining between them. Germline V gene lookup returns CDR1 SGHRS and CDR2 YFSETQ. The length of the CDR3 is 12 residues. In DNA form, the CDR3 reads TGCGCCAGCAGCCAGCACACAGATACGCAGTATTTT. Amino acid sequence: CASSQHTDTQYF. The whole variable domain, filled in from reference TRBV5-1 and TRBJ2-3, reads KAGVTQTPRYLIKTRGQQVTLSCSPISGHRSVSWYQQTPGQGLQFLFEYFSETQRNKGNFPGRFSGRQFSNSRSEMNVSTLELGDSALYLCASSQHTDTQYFGPGTRLTVL.

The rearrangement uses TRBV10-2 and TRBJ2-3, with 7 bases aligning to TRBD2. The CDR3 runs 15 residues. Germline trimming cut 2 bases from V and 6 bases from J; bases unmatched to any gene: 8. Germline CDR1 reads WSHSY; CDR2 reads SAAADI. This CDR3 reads CASSERLARTDTQYF. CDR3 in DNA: TGCGCCAGCAGTGAGAGACTAGCCAGAACCGATACGCAGTATTTT.

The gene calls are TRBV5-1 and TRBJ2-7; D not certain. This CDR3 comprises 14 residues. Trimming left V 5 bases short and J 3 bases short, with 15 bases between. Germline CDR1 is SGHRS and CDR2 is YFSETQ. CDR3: CASRRLPGLYEQYF. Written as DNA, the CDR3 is TGCGCCAGCAGAAGGTTGCCGGGCCTCTACGAGCAGTACTTC. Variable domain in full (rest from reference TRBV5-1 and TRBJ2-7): KAGVTQTPRYLIKTRGQQVTLSCSPISGHRSVSWYQQTPGQGLQFLFEYFSETQRNKGNFPGRFSGRQFSNSRSEMNVSTLELGDSALYLCASRRLPGLYEQYFGPGTRLTVT.

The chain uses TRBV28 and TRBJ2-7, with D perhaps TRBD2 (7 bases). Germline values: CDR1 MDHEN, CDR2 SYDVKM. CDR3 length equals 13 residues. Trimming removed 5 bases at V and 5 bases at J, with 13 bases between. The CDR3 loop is CASSDPGGHEQYF. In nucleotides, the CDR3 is TGTGCCAGCAGTGACCCGGGGGGCCACGAGCAGTACTTC.

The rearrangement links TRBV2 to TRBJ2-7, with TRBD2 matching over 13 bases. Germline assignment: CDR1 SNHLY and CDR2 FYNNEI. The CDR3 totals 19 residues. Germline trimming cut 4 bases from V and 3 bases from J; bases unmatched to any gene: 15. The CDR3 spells CASSVTSGRALGLDYEQYF. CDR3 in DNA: TGTGCCAGCAGTGTTACTAGCGGGAGGGCCTTGGGCCTGGACTACGAGCAGTACTTC. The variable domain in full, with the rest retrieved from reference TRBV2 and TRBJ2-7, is EPEVTQTPSHQVTQMGQEVILRCVPISNHLYFYWYRQILGQKVEFLVSFYNNEISEKSEIFDDQFSVERPDGSNFTLKIRSTKLEDSAMYFCASSVTSGRALGLDYEQYFGPGTRLTVT.

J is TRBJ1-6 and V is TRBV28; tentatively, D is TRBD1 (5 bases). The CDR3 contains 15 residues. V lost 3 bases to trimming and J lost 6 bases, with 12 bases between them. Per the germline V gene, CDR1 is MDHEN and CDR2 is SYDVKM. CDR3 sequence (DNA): TGTGCCAGCAGTTTGTCGGGGACCCTTAATTCACCCCTCCACTTT. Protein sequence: CASSLSGTLNSPLHF. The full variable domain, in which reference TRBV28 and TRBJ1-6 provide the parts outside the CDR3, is DVKVTQSSRYLVKRTGEKVFLECVQDMDHENMFWYRQDPGLGLRLIYFSYDVKMKEKGDIPEGYSVSREKKERFSLILESASTNQTSMYLCASSLSGTLNSPLHFGNGTRLTVT.

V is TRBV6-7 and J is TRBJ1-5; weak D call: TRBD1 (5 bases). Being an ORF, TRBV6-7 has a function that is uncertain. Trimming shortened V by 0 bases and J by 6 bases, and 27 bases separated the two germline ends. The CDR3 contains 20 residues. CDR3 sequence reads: CASSYSALGPDSLCRQPQHF. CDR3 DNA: TGTGCCAGCAGTTACTCGGCCCTCGGCCCAGACAGTCTTTGTCGTCAGCCCCAGCATTTT.

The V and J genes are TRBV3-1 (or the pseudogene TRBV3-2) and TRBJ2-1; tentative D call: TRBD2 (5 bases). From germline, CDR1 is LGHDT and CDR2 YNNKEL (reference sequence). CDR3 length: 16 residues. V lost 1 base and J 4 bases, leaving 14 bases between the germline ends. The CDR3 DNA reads TGTGCCAGCAGCCAAGGAACTAGAATGGGGTACAATGAGCAGTTCTTC. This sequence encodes CASSQGTRMGYNEQFF.

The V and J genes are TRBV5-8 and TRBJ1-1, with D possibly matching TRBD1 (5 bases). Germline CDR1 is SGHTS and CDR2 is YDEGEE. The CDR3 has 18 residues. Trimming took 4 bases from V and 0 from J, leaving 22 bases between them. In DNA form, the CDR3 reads TGTGCCAGCAGCAGAGAAGTGACAAGGGGCAACTTGAACACTGAAGCTTTCTTT. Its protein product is CASSREVTRGNLNTEAFF.

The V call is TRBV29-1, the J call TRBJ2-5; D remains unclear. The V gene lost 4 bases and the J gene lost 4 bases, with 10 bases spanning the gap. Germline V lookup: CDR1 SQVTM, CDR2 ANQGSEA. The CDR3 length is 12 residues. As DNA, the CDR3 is TGCAGCGTTGGGGAAGATGGAGAGACCCAGTACTTC. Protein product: CSVGEDGETQYF.

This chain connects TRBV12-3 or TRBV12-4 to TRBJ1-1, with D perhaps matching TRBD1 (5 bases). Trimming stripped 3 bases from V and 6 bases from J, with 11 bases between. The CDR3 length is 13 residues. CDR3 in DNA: TGTGCCAGCAGTTTGGCCGCAGGGCCTGAAGCTTTCTTT. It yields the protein CASSLAAGPEAFF.

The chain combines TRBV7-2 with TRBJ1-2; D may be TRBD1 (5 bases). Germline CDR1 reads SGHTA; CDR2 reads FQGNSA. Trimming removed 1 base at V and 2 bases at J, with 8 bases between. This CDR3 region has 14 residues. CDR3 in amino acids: CASSLDRRNYGYTF. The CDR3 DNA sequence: TGTGCCAGCAGCTTAGACAGGAGAAACTATGGCTACACCTTC.

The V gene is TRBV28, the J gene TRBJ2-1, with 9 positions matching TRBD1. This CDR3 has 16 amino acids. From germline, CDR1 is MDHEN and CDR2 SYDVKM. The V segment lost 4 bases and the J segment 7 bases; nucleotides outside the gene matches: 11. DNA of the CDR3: TGTGCCAGCAGTTGGGCCCCGACAGGGGGAGGAAATGAGCAGTTCTTC. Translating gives CASSWAPTGGGNEQFF.

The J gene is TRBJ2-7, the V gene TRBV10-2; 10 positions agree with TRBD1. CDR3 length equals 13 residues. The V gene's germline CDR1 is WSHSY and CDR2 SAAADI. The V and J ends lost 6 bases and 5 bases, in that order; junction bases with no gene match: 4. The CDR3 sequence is CASRGQGTNEQYF. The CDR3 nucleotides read TGCGCCAGCAGGGGACAGGGGACCAACGAGCAGTACTTC.

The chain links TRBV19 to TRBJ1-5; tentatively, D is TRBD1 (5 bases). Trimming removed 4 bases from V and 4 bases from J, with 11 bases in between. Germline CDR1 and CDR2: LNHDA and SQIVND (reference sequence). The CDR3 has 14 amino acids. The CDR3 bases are TGTGCCAGTAGTACCATGGGACTAAATCAGCCCCAGCATTTT. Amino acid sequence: CASSTMGLNQPQHF.

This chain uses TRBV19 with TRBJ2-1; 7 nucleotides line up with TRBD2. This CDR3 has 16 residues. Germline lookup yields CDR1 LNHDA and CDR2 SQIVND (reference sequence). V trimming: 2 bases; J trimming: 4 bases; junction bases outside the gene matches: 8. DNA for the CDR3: TGTGCCAGTAGTATACTCGCGGGAGTATGGTACAATGAGCAGTTCTTC. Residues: CASSILAGVWYNEQFF.

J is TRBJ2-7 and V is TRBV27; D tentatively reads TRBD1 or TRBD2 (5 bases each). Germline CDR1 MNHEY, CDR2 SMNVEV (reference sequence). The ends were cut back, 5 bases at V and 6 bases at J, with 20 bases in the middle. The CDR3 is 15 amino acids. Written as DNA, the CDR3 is TGTGCCAGCAGTGTCTATCTTAACTCGGGGCGCGAGCAGTACTTC. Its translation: CASSVYLNSGREQYF.